The rows below give T cell receptor beta chains drawn from one sample of a study of post-analysis software for immune sequencing data. One entry per CDR3 protein, called by TCRdb with MiXCR from the PCR reads. The data show roughly 670,000 distinct CDR3 sequences, around 60% seen once. The sample taken for sequencing was blood. Every receptor here comes from a girl aged 2 to 9 with multiple sclerosis. CDR3s include the opening cysteine and the closing phenylalanine or tryptophan. The D gene is left open where the match is weak. Only part of the rows carry a size: once, few, many, or a class if the clone is expanded.

TRBV12-3/TRBV12-4	14	-	TRBJ2-5	-	CASSLGRLGGTQYF	TGTGCCAGCAGTTTAGGTAGACTAGGAGGGACCCAGTACTTC
TRBV7-2	16	-	TRBJ1-2	-	CASSTSGTELHYGYTF	TGTGCCAGCAGCACAAGCGGGACCGAACTCCACTATGGCTACACCTTC
TRBV20-1	15	-	TRBJ2-6	-	CSARRALSGANVLTF	TGCAGTGCTAGAAGGGCTCTCTCTGGGGCCAACGTCCTGACTTTC
TRBV20-1	14	-	TRBJ1-2	-	CSARDQQGTYGYTF	TGCAGTGCTAGAGATCAGCAGGGCACCTATGGCTACACCTTC
TRBV9	15	-	TRBJ2-7	-	CASSVGGKGSYEQYF	TGTGCCAGCAGCGTAGGAGGGAAGGGCTCCTACGAGCAGTACTTC
TRBV5-1	15	few	TRBJ2-5	-	CASSLATGYQETQYF	TGCGCCAGCAGCTTGGCCACGGGGTACCAAGAGACCCAGTACTTC
TRBV6-6	16	-	TRBJ2-1	TRBD2	CASRGEGLAEYNEQFF	TGTGCCAGCAGGGGCGAGGGACTAGCGGAGTACAATGAGCAGTTCTTC
TRBV18	16	-	TRBJ2-1	TRBD2	CASSPGTSGDYNEQFF	TGTGCCAGCTCACCCGGGACTAGCGGAGATTACAATGAGCAGTTCTTC
TRBV5-1	15	-	TRBJ1-4	-	CASSLGPLNNEKRFF	TGCGCCAGCAGCCTTGGACCGCTTAACAATGAAAAACGGTTTTTT
TRBV2	13	-	TRBJ2-1	-	CASRDLTYNEQFF	TGTGCCAGCAGGGACCTAACCTACAACGAGCAGTTCTTC
TRBV5-1	14	few	TRBJ2-6	-	CASNPASGANVLTF	TGCGCCAGCAATCCGGCTTCTGGGGCCAACGTCCTGACTTTC
TRBV12-3/TRBV12-4	17	-	TRBJ2-7	TRBD2	CASSLGGGSGNAYEQYF	TGTGCCAGCAGTTTGGGTGGGGGAAGCGGGAACGCCTACGAGCAGTACTTC
TRBV6-2/TRBV6-3	13	few	TRBJ1-2	-	CASRTPGGYGYTF	TGTGCCAGCAGGACACCCGGGGGCTATGGCTACACCTTC
TRBV3-1	13	once	TRBJ2-7	-	CASSQEGGNKQYF	TGTGCCAGCAGCCAAGAAGGGGGGAATAAGCAGTACTTC
TRBV5-1	16	-	TRBJ2-7	-	CASSLADRQSSYEQYF	TGCGCCAGCAGCTTGGCGGACAGACAAAGCTCCTACGAGCAGTACTTC
TRBV20-1	14	-	TRBJ2-5	-	CSAREPLSQETQYF	TGCAGTGCTAGAGAACCACTGTCCCAAGAGACCCAGTACTTC
TRBV5-1	15	-	TRBJ2-5	TRBD2	CASKPGLAAQETQYF	TGCGCCAGCAAACCGGGACTAGCGGCCCAAGAGACCCAGTACTTC
TRBV12-3/TRBV12-4	14	-	TRBJ2-7	-	CASSLVVTSYEQYF	TGTGCCAGCAGTTTAGTGGTCACGTCCTACGAGCAGTACTTC
TRBV7-9	14	-	TRBJ1-1	-	CASSPTFAGTEAFF	TGTGCCAGCAGCCCAACTTTTGCGGGAACTGAAGCTTTCTTT
TRBV7-9	16	-	TRBJ1-6	-	CASGSGGGWDNSPLHF	TGTGCCAGCGGCTCCGGTGGGGGGTGGGATAATTCACCCCTCCACTTT
TRBV15	13	few	TRBJ2-7	TRBD1	CATSHGQAYEQYF	TGTGCCACCAGCCACGGACAGGCCTACGAGCAGTACTTC
TRBV12-3/TRBV12-4	15	few	TRBJ2-5	-	CASSLALLALGTQYF	TGTGCCAGCAGTTTAGCACTCTTGGCGCTGGGGACCCAGTACTTC
TRBV12-3/TRBV12-4	15	-	TRBJ2-7	-	CASSLGRAGSDEQYF	TGTGCCAGCAGTTTAGGGCGGGCAGGGTCGGACGAGCAGTACTTC
TRBV5-1	14	-	TRBJ2-3	-	CASSVGLPTDTQYF	TGCGCCAGCAGCGTTGGACTCCCCACAGATACGCAGTATTTT
TRBV6-2/TRBV6-3	15	-	TRBJ2-1	-	CASSYLAGTYNEQFF	TGTGCCAGCAGTTACCTGGCGGGAACCTACAATGAGCAGTTCTTC
TRBV5-1	14	few	TRBJ2-3	-	CASSRLGDTDTQYF	TGCGCCAGCAGCCGGCTCGGGGACACAGATACGCAGTATTTT
TRBV19	13	-	TRBJ2-1	TRBD1	CASSSTGENEQFF	TGTGCCAGTAGTAGCACAGGGGAAAATGAGCAGTTCTTC
TRBV30	11	-	TRBJ1-2	-	CALGQNYGYTF	TGTGCCTTAGGACAGAACTATGGCTACACCTTC
TRBV12-5	15	-	TRBJ1-1	TRBD1	CASGLSGGLVTAAFF	TGTGCTAGTGGTTTATCAGGGGGCCTGGTCACTGCAGCTTTCTTT
TRBV12-3/TRBV12-4	13	-	TRBJ2-7	-	CASRGTPPYEQYF	TGTGCCAGCAGAGGGACACCACCCTACGAGCAGTACTTC
TRBV9	14	once	TRBJ1-2	TRBD1	CASSRGQGTYGYTF	TGTGCCAGCAGCCGCGGACAGGGAACCTATGGCTACACCTTC
TRBV7-2	15	once	TRBJ2-5	TRBD1	CASSLGRGKEETQYF	TGTGCCAGCAGCTTAGGCAGGGGGAAGGAAGAGACCCAGTACTTC
TRBV29-1	11	few	TRBJ2-7	-	CSVKQVYEQYF	TGCAGCGTCAAACAGGTCTACGAGCAGTACTTC
TRBV5-1	14	-	TRBJ2-1	-	CASSLTTAYNEQFF	TGCGCCAGCAGCTTGACCACAGCGTACAATGAGCAGTTCTTC
TRBV15	19	-	TRBJ1-1	-	CATSRVPTRGQGRNTEAFF	TGTGCCACCAGCAGAGTCCCCACCCGGGGTCAGGGGAGGAACACTGAAGCTTTCTTT
TRBV4-2	15	few	TRBJ2-1	TRBD1	CASSGRDRSYNEQFF	TGTGCCAGCAGCGGCCGGGACAGAAGTTACAATGAGCAGTTCTTC
TRBV5-1	13	-	TRBJ2-5	-	CASSPFPPIGQYF	TGCGCCAGCAGCCCCTTCCCTCCTATCGGGCAGTACTTC
TRBV10-3	14	-	TRBJ2-1	-	CAISELERGHEQFF	TGTGCCATCAGTGAGCTGGAACGGGGCCATGAGCAGTTCTTC
TRBV20-1	15	few	TRBJ2-3	-	CSARDGGGRGDTQYF	TGCAGTGCTAGAGATGGGGGTGGAAGGGGAGATACGCAGTATTTT
TRBV5-1	14	-	TRBJ2-7	-	CASSLGLHSYEQYF	TGCGCCAGCAGCTTGGGTTTACATTCCTACGAGCAGTACTTC
TRBV6-5	15	-	TRBJ2-1	TRBD1	CASSHQGAGTNEQFF	TGTGCCAGCAGTCACCAGGGGGCAGGAACCAATGAGCAGTTCTTC
TRBV20-1	15	-	TRBJ2-5	-	CSASEVRPLGETQYF	TGCAGTGCTAGTGAAGTCCGTCCCCTTGGTGAGACCCAGTACTTC
TRBV20-1	18	-	TRBJ1-5	TRBD1	CSARPDRGSFHGNQPQHF	TGCAGTGCTCGGCCCGACAGGGGATCATTCCATGGCAATCAGCCCCAGCATTTT
TRBV29-1	12	-	TRBJ2-1	-	CSVEPAGNEQFF	TGCAGCGTTGAACCGGCTGGCAATGAGCAGTTCTTC
TRBV5-1	15	-	TRBJ2-1	-	CASSSNEQGYNEQFF	TGCGCCAGCAGCTCGAACGAACAGGGTTACAATGAGCAGTTCTTC
TRBV6-2/TRBV6-3	11	-	TRBJ2-3	-	CASSAQDTQYF	TGTGCCAGCAGTGCACAAGATACGCAGTATTTT
TRBV12-3/TRBV12-4	16	-	TRBJ2-5	TRBD1	CASSLVRTGYEETQYF	TGTGCCAGCAGTTTAGTCCGGACAGGGTATGAGGAGACCCAGTACTTC
TRBV29-1	11	-	TRBJ2-3	-	CGVEAGYTQYF	TGCGGCGTTGAAGCTGGCTATACGCAGTATTTT
TRBV7-9	15	-	TRBJ1-2	-	CASSLEGGPSYGYTF	TGTGCCAGCAGCTTAGAAGGAGGCCCGTCCTATGGCTACACCTTC
TRBV7-8	17	-	TRBJ2-7	TRBD1	CASSLGTGTSTEYEQYF	TGTGCCAGCAGCCTCGGGACAGGAACATCAACCGAGTACGAGCAGTACTTC
TRBV12-3/TRBV12-4	12	-	TRBJ2-1	-	CASSRGFDEQFF	TGTGCCAGCAGTCGGGGGTTCGATGAGCAGTTCTTC
TRBV12-3/TRBV12-4	13	-	TRBJ1-2	-	CASTTGTNYGYTF	TGTGCCAGCACAACAGGGACTAACTATGGCTACACCTTC
TRBV12-3/TRBV12-4	13	-	TRBJ2-1	-	CASSLTGTNEQFF	TGTGCCAGCAGTTTAACAGGGACCAATGAGCAGTTCTTC
TRBV4-1	17	-	TRBJ2-1	-	CASSLLTGTPNFNEQFF	TGCGCCAGCAGCCTTCTTACCGGGACGCCCAACTTCAATGAGCAGTTCTTC
TRBV20-1	12	-	TRBJ1-2	-	CSASGGSYGYTF	TGCAGTGCTAGTGGGGGATCCTATGGCTACACCTTC